This T cell receptor (beta chain) was captured by sequencing in a study of blood T cell repertoires in COVID-19. For the study at large: From T cells, B-cell-depleted T cells, or PBMCs came the material, which was cDNA or gDNA.

Two consecutive negative NP/OP PCR tests, clearance, or resolved symptoms defined Cohort 3 recovery. Comment on this clone: Within the sample, other DNA sequences also encode this same CDR3.

Per the authors' pipeline: Estimates of nucleated cell counts were drawn from the amplification of reference gene primers. Method: immunoSEQ multiplex PCR; TCRdb's copy keeps in-frame clones and lacks some. V, J and clone size reflect that table, while D and trimming were determined from the DNA. Of 250,000 to 300,000 clones listed, just under 90% were seen once; the top ten hold approximately 2%. Germline assignment: CDR1 MNHEY and CDR2 SVGAGI. Between the trimmed V and J ends, which lost 6 bases and 4 bases, there was a span of 12 bases. The CDR3 extends over 13 amino acids. Sequencing input: PBMCs or T cells enriched from blood (not recorded which). This sequence originates from an older woman who had recovered from COVID-19. This sequence joins TRBV6-5 and TRBJ1-1; tentative D call: TRBD1 (5 bases). Written as DNA, the CDR3 is TGTGCCAGCAGCCTTACCGGGGGCACTGAAGCTTTCTTT. It specifies CASSLTGGTEAFF.